This T cell receptor (beta chain) was captured by sequencing in a study of cytomegalovirus exposure and HLA in healthy donors. General study findings and limits: Specificity of a few CMV-associated chains for CMV antigens was verified in vitro. Clusters of TCRs from the first cohort tended to co-occur in the roughly 120 validation repertoires (as a later analysis found). Cytomegalovirus association was listed for about 180 TCR beta chains.

Produced via immunoSEQ multiplex PCR; TCRdb's table is partial and in-frame only. The repertoire has approximately 54,000 clones, roughly nine tenths of them found once; the top ten carry 7.5% to 9.5%. With respect to this clone: Its target is not known.

The study drew the donors from its 120-subject validation cohort, separate from the 666-subject first cohort. Looked up from germline, CDR1 is MNHNS and CDR2 is SASEGT. The ends were cut back, 4 bases at V and 0 bases at J, with 16 bases in the middle. The CDR3 is made up of 18 amino acids. What was sequenced was PBMCs. This TCR derives from a woman aged 18-29 years in good health and CMV-seropositive. The genes are TRBV6-1 and TRBJ2-6, with D unresolved. CDR3 sequence reads: CASSAGGYGNSGANVLTF. The CDR3 bases are TGTGCCAGCAGTGCGGGTGGTTATGGTAACTCTGGGGCCAACGTCCTGACTTTC.